This T cell receptor (beta chain) was sequenced for a study of blood T cell repertoires in COVID-19. The CDR3 covers 17 residues. Germline V CDR1 and CDR2: SGHVS, FQNEAQ. The J segment lost 2 bases and the V segment lost 4 bases, leaving 12 bases of the junction unmatched. Assay: immunoSEQ multiplex PCR; the TCRdb copy retains only in-frame clones and omits some. The table includes a few hundred thousand clones, around 89% detected once. This receptor was obtained from a man between 18 and 35 years old who had recovered from COVID-19. The sequenced sample consisted of peripheral blood. The chain combines TRBV7-8 with TRBJ1-2; the match to TRBD1 covers 8 bases. The CDR3 sequence is CASSSYLGQGSNYGYTF. The CDR3 DNA reads as TGTGCCAGCAGCTCCTACCTCGGACAGGGATCAAACTATGGCTACACCTTC.